The sample holds many counts of the clone carrying this TCR beta chain. Its antigen is not identified. The data are from a study of CD8+CD57+ T cells in acquired aplastic anemia. Whole-study context: Average DNA yield from sorted CD4+ and CD8+ cells was around 3.2 ug.

Only patients with CD8+CD57+ cell expansion on flow cytometry were chosen for sequencing. There was no therapy given to any patient before the blood sampling took place. Genomic DNA templated the TCR beta VDJ and CDR3 profiling. TCRdb passed the reads through MiXCR, listing each CDR3 protein once. The sample records about 160,000 distinct CDR3 sequences, around half being singletons. Study-level findings and limits: Patients and controls shared roughly 31 CD8+ CDR3 sequences, highly expressed in patients.

Sequencing was done on a sample of sorted CD4+, CD8+, or CD8+CD57+ T cells (not recorded which) from PBMCs. This receptor was taken from a human donor with aplastic anemia.

CDR3 amino acids: CASSPTALSYEQYF. The CDR3 nucleotides are TGTGCCAGCAGCCCCACCGCGCTTTCCTACGAGCAGTACTTC. The V and J genes are TRBV11-2 and TRBJ2-7; no clear D. Germline loops: CDR1 SGHAT, CDR2 FQNNGV. Trimming took off 5 bases at V and 1 base at J, with 12 bases between the two ends. The CDR3 length is 14 residues. Looking up the rest from reference TRBV11-2 and TRBJ2-7 gives the full variable domain: EAGVAQSPRYKIIEKRQSVAFWCNPISGHATLYWYQQILGQGPKLLIQFQNNGVVDDSQLPKDRFSAERLKGVDSTLKIQPAKLEDSAVYLCASSPTALSYEQYFGPGTRLTVT.